The clone carrying this T cell receptor beta chain came up a few times. The antigen remains unidentified. TCRdb re-called the RACE reads through MiXCR, storing one row per CDR3 protein. The data hold more than 150,000 distinct CDR3 sequences, with more than 25% observed a single time. The sample originates from a study of human T cells and chemical hapten exposure. For the study at large: Yields of TCR per sample differed, chiefly owing to small differences in pooled library volume. Points from the study as a whole: Clustering by CDR3 similarity yielded significantly more large clusters from expanded TCRs than controls.

As for time point: pre-sensitization, week 0. The treatment was: therapeutic diphenylcyclopropenone sensitization with weekly scalp DPC. Drawing of blood took place ahead of applying each patch test. Germline-derived CDR1 and CDR2 are MNHEY and SVGEGT. J was trimmed by 4 bases and V by 6 bases; bases with no gene match: 3. CDR3 length equals 13 residues. The TCR was taken from a woman aged 25 to 39 with alopecia areata. Some clones in this sample may be carry-over from other donors' samples. The sample in question was whole blood, obtained in connection with sensitization to the hapten diphenylcyclopropenone (DPC). This sequence joins TRBV6-2 or TRBV6-3 and TRBJ2-7, with 10 bases aligning to TRBD2. The CDR3 DNA reads as TGTGCCAGCAGACCGACTAGCGGGTACGAGCAGTACTTC. As protein: CASRPTSGYEQYF.